The 18 T cell receptor beta chains below come from one sample, sequenced in a study of T cells in Graves' hyperthyroidism and ophthalmopathy. TCR beta CDR3 sequences were amplified from RNA transcripts. HTBI primers drove first-round RT-PCR of the TCR CDR3. TCRdb re-analysed the multiplex PCR reads in MiXCR, keeping a single row per CDR3 protein. Among about 400,000 distinct CDR3 sequences listed, 14% to 15% were seen once. Sequenced material: blood. The source of these receptors is a woman between 25 and 40 years old with Graves' hyperthyroidism.

This clonotype was detected many times. The chain has TRBV20-1 and TRBJ2-4; 7 bases align to TRBD1. This CDR3 spans 18 amino acids. Germline V gives CDR1 DFQATT, CDR2 SNEGSKA (reference sequence). The CDR3 loop reads CSYGEGTVQARGKNIQYF. In DNA form, the CDR3 reads TGCAGCTACGGCGAAGGGACAGTCCAGGCGAGGGGCAAAAACATTCAGTACTTC.

The V and J genes are TRBV20-1 and TRBJ2-1; 7 nucleotides match TRBD1. After removal of 0 bases from V and 0 bases from J, the junction contained 14 bases not matched to a gene. The CDR3 is made up of 19 amino acids. Germline assignment: CDR1 DFQATT and CDR2 SNEGSKA (reference sequence). The DNA for the CDR3 is TGCAGTGCTAGAGAGGCCCGACAGGGAGCCCTCCGCTCCTACAATGAGCAGTTCTTC. It specifies CSAREARQGALRSYNEQFF.

The chain joins TRBV7-9 to TRBJ1-4; perhaps TRBD1 as D (5 bases). The germline V gene encodes CDR1 SEHNR and CDR2 FQNEAQ (reference sequence). The CDR3 covers 14 residues. V was pared by 7 bases and J by 8 bases, with 17 bases between. This chain's CDR3 is CASTSLGAAEKLFF. In DNA form, the CDR3 reads TGTGCCAGCACTTCCCTTGGGGCAGCAGAAAAACTGTTTTTT.

This clonotype was counted at least ten times. The V call is TRBV11-1, the J call TRBJ2-1; 7 nucleotides line up with TRBD1. The CDR3 has 14 amino acids. Trimming removed 6 bases from V and 7 bases from J; junction bases left unmatched: 9. Germline CDR1 reads SGHAT; CDR2 reads FQDESV (reference sequence). The DNA of the CDR3 is TGTGCCAGCAGTTCTCGGGACAGAACAAATGAGCAGTTCTTC. This codes for CASSSRDRTNEQFF.

This clonotype was seen a few times. The V and J genes are TRBV7-2 and TRBJ2-1; TRBD2 matches 9 bases. With 5 bases clipped from V and 0 bases from J, the junction kept 20 bases outside the gene matches. The length of the CDR3 is 21 residues. Germline CDR1 and CDR2: SGHTA and FQGNSA. Here the CDR3 DNA reads TGTGCCAGCAGCCATCCGGCTGGTGGGGTTCTAGCGGGGACCTCCTACAATGAGCAGTTCTTC. Its protein is CASSHPAGGVLAGTSYNEQFF.

The chain employs TRBV7-9 and TRBJ2-6, with 8 bases lining up with TRBD2. The CDR3 is 17 amino acids. V trimming: 2 bases; J trimming: 2 bases; junction bases outside the gene matches: 5. Germline CDR1 is SEHNR and CDR2 is FQNEAQ (reference sequence). The CDR3 sequence is CASSLTGGGAGANVLTF. In DNA, the CDR3 is TGTGCCAGCAGCTTAACGGGGGGGGGAGCTGGGGCCAACGTCCTGACTTTC.

This clonotype was detected a few times. The chain couples TRBV20-1 to TRBJ2-3, with D possibly matching TRBD1 (5 bases). The germline V gene encodes CDR1 DFQATT and CDR2 SNEGSKA (reference sequence). CDR3 length: 17 residues. Trimming took 3 bases from V and 0 from J, leaving 19 bases between them. The CDR3 DNA sequence: TGCAGTGCTAGGTTGCAGGGTTCCCTTTCAAGCACAGATACGCAGTATTTT. Amino acids: CSARLQGSLSSTDTQYF.

The V and J genes are TRBV6-1 and TRBJ2-1; 9 bases are a match to TRBD2. The CDR3 is 17 amino acids. J lost 2 bases, V lost 2 bases, and 7 bases had no gene match. The germline V gene encodes CDR1 MNHNS and CDR2 SASEGT. CDR3 sequence (DNA): TGTGCCAGCAGTGAATTTGAAGTAGCGGGGGCCTACAATGAGCAGTTCTTC. This codes for CASSEFEVAGAYNEQFF.

This clonotype was detected many times. The V and J genes are TRBV2 and TRBJ1-4; no clear D. This CDR3 contains 16 residues. V was cut by 4 bases and J by 5 bases, with 17 bases left in between. Looked up from germline, CDR1 is SNHLY and CDR2 is FYNNEI. CDR3 sequence reads: CASSGASVGENEKLFF. CDR3 sequence (DNA): TGTGCCAGCAGTGGTGCCTCTGTCGGGGAAAATGAAAAACTGTTTTTT.

This clonotype was detected many times. The rearrangement links TRBV29-1 to TRBJ1-1; no firm D call. This CDR3 has 15 residues. V was shortened by 5 bases and J by 1 base, with 17 bases between the two germline ends. Germline V gene data show CDR1 as SQVTM and CDR2 as ANQGSEA. CDR3 bases: TGCAGCGTTCCTCAGCGGGGTTCTAGGAACACTGAAGCTTTCTTT. It specifies CSVPQRGSRNTEAFF.

This clonotype appeared many times. V and J are TRBV20-1 and TRBJ2-7, with 8 bases identical to TRBD2. Germline V lookup: CDR1 DFQATT, CDR2 SNEGSKA (reference sequence). V was pared by 3 bases and J by 7 bases, with 2 bases of the junction left unmatched. This CDR3 spans 11 amino acids. This CDR3 is CSASPSGEQYF. CDR3 nucleotide sequence: TGCAGTGCTAGCCCTAGCGGGGAGCAGTACTTC.

In its sample, this clonotype was seen a few times. This chain links TRBV27 with TRBJ2-7; the D gene is possibly TRBD1 (5 bases). The CDR3 loop spans 14 amino acids. With 3 bases removed from V and 6 bases from J, the gap between germline ends came to 15 bases. Germline V gene data show CDR1 as MNHEY and CDR2 as SMNVEV (reference sequence). The CDR3 is CASSFMAGQGEQYF. In DNA, the CDR3 is TGTGCCAGCAGTTTTATGGCAGGGCAGGGCGAGCAGTACTTC.

This clonotype was seen ten or more times. The chain uses TRBV6-1 and TRBJ2-7; 12 positions agree with TRBD2. Trimming at V came to 0 bases and at J to 3 bases, leaving 3 bases not matched to a gene. The V gene's germline CDR1 is MNHNS and CDR2 SASEGT. This CDR3 comprises 16 residues. The CDR3 spells CASSEAGTSGYYEQYF. DNA for the CDR3: TGTGCCAGCAGTGAAGCAGGGACTAGCGGGTACTACGAGCAGTACTTC.

Ten or more counts support this clonotype. The chain uses TRBV2 and TRBJ2-1, with TRBD2 identical over 7 bases. The CDR3 spans 15 residues. Looked up from germline, CDR1 is SNHLY and CDR2 is FYNNEI. Losses at the gene ends were 3 bases for V and 0 bases for J; bases not matched to a gene: 2. The CDR3 DNA sequence: TGTGCCAGCAGTGACGGCGGGAGCTCCTACAATGAGCAGTTCTTC. This encodes CASSDGGSSYNEQFF.

This clonotype was picked up many times. The J gene is TRBJ1-1, the V gene TRBV29-1, with a tentative D call TRBD1 (5 bases). Trimming left V 4 bases short and J 10 bases short, with 16 bases between. The CDR3 consists of 12 residues. Germline CDR1 is SQVTM and CDR2 is ANQGSEA. The CDR3 region is CSVVEGQGGAFF. CDR3 DNA: TGCAGCGTTGTAGAGGGTCAGGGCGGAGCTTTCTTT.

The chain has TRBV10-2 and TRBJ2-1, with 9 bases matching TRBD2. Germline V gene sequence: CDR1 WSHSY, CDR2 SAAADI. There are 13 residues in the CDR3. After removal of 8 bases from V and 7 bases from J, the junction contained 6 bases not matched to a gene. CDR3 coding DNA: TGCGCCAGCCTCTTTGCGGGGGGGAATGAGCAGTTCTTC. As protein: CASLFAGGNEQFF.

This clonotype came up a few times. This chain uses TRBV7-9 with TRBJ2-7, with 8 bases lining up with TRBD1. The CDR3 length is 17 residues. Per germline, CDR1 SEHNR and CDR2 FQNEAQ (reference sequence). The trim removed 3 bases at V and 6 bases at J, leaving 16 bases unmatched. The DNA for the CDR3 is TGTGCCAGCAGCTTCAGCCGGACCGGGACAGGTACGGGCGAGCAGTACTTC. It yields the protein CASSFSRTGTGTGEQYF.

This clonotype was picked up many times. The V and J genes are TRBV6-2 or TRBV6-3 and TRBJ2-6; no definite D call. The CDR3 length is 13 residues. V was pared by 2 bases and J by 2 bases, with 1 base between. Germline loops: CDR1 MNHEY, CDR2 SVGEGT. CDR3 protein: CASSYTGANVLTF. For the CDR3, the DNA is TGTGCCAGCAGTTACACTGGGGCCAACGTCCTGACTTTC.